This T cell receptor beta chain was documented in a study of Graves' ophthalmopathy and Graves' hyperthyroidism. This clonotype was detected ten times or more. For repertoire sequencing, the TCR beta CDR3 regions were amplified from RNA transcripts. Second-round multiplex PCR came after a first-round RT-PCR that employed HTBI primers. In TCRdb, the multiplex PCR reads were re-called with MiXCR into one record per CDR3 protein. The sample records under 200,000 distinct CDR3 sequences, approximately 40% being singletons. Germline V lookup: CDR1 MGHDK, CDR2 SYGVNS. V lost 2 bases and J 1 base, leaving 5 bases between the germline ends. There are 13 residues in the CDR3.

The material sequenced was peripheral blood. This clonotype was sampled from a middle-aged woman with Graves' ophthalmopathy. This rearrangement joins TRBV25-1 to TRBJ1-1; D uncertain. The CDR3 DNA follows: TGTGCCAGCAGTGAAGGACCGAACACTGAAGCTTTCTTT. This encodes CASSEGPNTEAFF.